This TCR beta chain was recorded in a study of cytomegalovirus exposure and HLA in healthy donors (dated by TCRdb to between 2016 and 2019). Describing the broader study: In an earlier analysis of 587 of the donors, about 270 Gb of sequence data and approximately 120 million unique TCR beta sequences from 150 million to 200 million T cells were reported. In the later analysis, no new phenotypic data were used to find candidate immune exposures; instead, reliance was placed on TCR beta sequences and their occurrence across donors. To predict cytomegalovirus infection status, the study brought together high-throughput TCR immunosequencing, statistical association of individual TCRs with disease status, and machine learning. Both class I and class II loci were covered by HLA typing, at four-digit resolution. Donor age, sex, ethnicity and CMV serostatus were collected together with the repertoire data. In a later genetic analysis, genome-wide SNP genotypes for about 65% of the 666 donors were used, and that subset was treated as a discovery cohort. An early release covering roughly 600 HLA-typed donors comprised 250 to 350 gigabases of sequencing data and around 80 million unique TCR sequences. To study patterns of TCR occurrence, a later analysis re-analyzed previously published TCR beta repertoires from 700 or so donors and added high-resolution HLA genotyping. About five DR-DQ haplotypes were handled as single units for association and clustering, since linkage in the cohort was strong. An earlier analysis of nearly 600 of the donors applied high-throughput TCR beta sequencing to assess whether each TCR beta V gene segment acted as functional or pseudogenic. The number of typed donors differed by locus: about 620-630 for A, B, C, DRB1 and DQB1; approximately 520 for DQA1; around 610 for DPA1; and 450 to 480 for DPB1. All discovery cohort repertoires had been generated on a single sequencing platform. Across approximately 400 genotyped donors of the cohort, an average of roughly 230,000 unique TCR beta nucleotide sequences per donor were sequenced, and 15% to 20% of those sequences were non-productive. The study aimed to test whether cataloging public T cell receptors could reveal signatures of past pathogen exposure. Among the approximately 430 genotyped donors, around 79% belonged to the genetic ancestry cluster associated with self-reported Caucasian donors. Besides the first cohort of roughly 660 subjects, a separate validation cohort made up of about 120 different subjects was used. The study profiled the T cell repertoires of 500 to 800 subjects by immunosequencing and related them to cytomegalovirus serostatus.

With regard to this clone: It lacks a known antigen. Base qualities are not recorded, but no much larger clone differs from it by a single base.

Findings and caveats that apply to the study as a whole: Sequencing depth was assumed to be roughly uniform across donors in the presence/absence analyses, though that assumption may not hold. Specific HLA alleles were associated with more than 15,000 TCR beta sequences at a false discovery rate of 0.05 in a later analysis. In a later analysis, HLA-associated TCR beta chains were found to be more clonally expanded and to have lower generation probabilities than equally common non-associated chains. Most TCR sequences were seen in very few donors, while some public TCRs were found in many individuals. In both the original and validation cohorts, the classifier was reported to diagnose cytomegalovirus status with high specificity and sensitivity. In a later analysis, several top co-occurrence clusters were reported to appear linked to parvovirus B19, influenza, CMV and Epstein-Barr virus. The sequencing pipeline was judged likely to have produced a cluster of highly shared sequence variants as a technical artifact. V-gene and J-gene trimming of TCR beta chains was associated with a missense DCLRE1C variant in a later genetic analysis, and the association was replicated in an independent cohort. The authors suggested that the approach could potentially be extended to other disease states and immunological phenotypes. A further reported finding was that TCR beta sequences accurately predicted the HLA-A and HLA-B alleles for most subjects in the first cohort. Because the 87-base-pair reads could not distinguish some IMGT-functional V segments, including TRBV6-2 and TRBV6-3, those segments were excluded. For the cohort, immune exposure information was limited to CMV serostatus. Strong co-occurrence of HLA alleles, especially DR and DQ, made assigning TCR associations to individual alleles difficult. According to a later genetic analysis, donors in an Asian-associated ancestry cluster had fewer N-insertions in productive TCRs than the approximately 670-donor mean. Over 15 rarely observed V segments, including chromosome 9 orphons, were excluded from the earlier analysis of approximately 600 of the donors because counts were too low. According to a later analysis, TCR association rates differed among HLA loci, with DRB1 alleles showing the most associated TCRs and HLA-C alleles showing the fewest. In a later analysis, most CMV-associated TCR beta chains were found to appear HLA-restricted, with HLA associations seemingly driven largely by CMV exposure. Only TCR beta chains were sequenced in this cohort, and the absence of alpha or paired-chain data limited detectable features. An earlier analysis of around 600 of the donors showed that most TCR beta V segments appeared in productive rearrangements either about 87% or about 30% of the time, which broadly matched IMGT annotations. Correlated functional status among segregating V segments might reflect linkage disequilibrium, but an unknown experimental factor could not be ruled out. In vitro tests confirmed that a few of the cytomegalovirus-associated TCR beta chains recognize cytomegalovirus antigens. The study gave a list of some 150 TCR beta chains associated with cytomegalovirus. Because HLA typing was unavailable for some donors at each locus, only the typed subset was used in association tests.

In total, roughly 670 healthy bone marrow donors made up the cohort. At the time of sampling, all cohort members were nominally healthy, though unrecorded immune exposures were likely present. The donor was CMV seronegative and belonged to the group of 380 or so seronegative cohort members. Every donor gave a peripheral blood sample, and the peripheral blood mononuclear cells from that sample were used for TCR beta sequencing. Genomic DNA was extracted from the blood cell samples with the Qiagen DNeasy Blood Extraction Kit. The library was prepared using the immunoSEQ multiplex PCR assay. The multiplex PCR relied on a mix of 60 forward primers for TCR Vbeta segments and 13 reverse primers for TCR Jbeta segments. The CDR3 region of rearranged TCR beta genes was amplified from genomic DNA by a multiplex PCR assay. Amplified TCR beta libraries were sequenced as 87-base-pair reads on the Illumina HiSeq System. Under the source paper's analysis protocol: In a later analysis, some 80 million unique TCR beta chains were counted across the 690 or so repertoires, and about 9.9 million of these chains were shared by at least two donors. Raw reads were error-corrected and collapsed into unique sequences with a nearest-neighbor algorithm that merged closely related sequences to remove PCR and sequencing errors. V, D and J gene segments were assigned by aligning CDR3 sequences to IMGT reference sequences. For a sequence to be retained, a match of at least six nucleotides to both a V gene segment and a J gene segment was required. Rearrangements were classified as productive when the CDR3 lacked stop codons and remained in frame with V and J, and all other rearrangements were classified as non-productive. CDR3 was defined by IMGT convention, running from the second conserved V-encoded cysteine to the conserved J-encoded phenylalanine. The earlier analysis of 500 to 600 of the donors excluded sequences that lacked an unambiguous match to a single V gene segment. In an earlier analysis of 500 to 750 of the donors, V segments were called functional above 56.7% productive rearrangements and were called segregating when the between-donor standard deviation exceeded 5%. To diagnose cytomegalovirus status from the catalog of TCR beta chain sequences, a statistical classification framework was built. In a later analysis, TCR nucleotide sequences were compared against IMGT/GENE-DB human TR gene sequences so that V and J genes could be assigned. Using the TCRdist pipeline, a later analysis assigned CDR3 sequences along with most-parsimonious VDJ recombination scenarios. In a later analysis, every TCR beta chain was defined by the combination of its CDR3 amino acid sequence and its V-gene family, and reads without a unique V-gene family were dropped. In a later analysis, around 650 highly shared, low-generation-probability nucleotide sequences were removed to address suspected cross-contamination and a sequencing artifact. For each public chain, a later analysis derived a clonal expansion index from normalized ranks of inferred template counts within each repertoire. A later analysis computed generation probabilities with a VDJ recombination model fitted to out-of-frame rearrangements, and checked the results against IGoR. In a later analysis, TCR-TCR, TCR-HLA and TCR-CMV co-occurrence was scored with hypergeometric tests, and a repertoire-size bias correction was applied to TCR pairs. False discovery rates were estimated in a later analysis by permuting HLA or CMV assignments 20 times. In a later analysis, co-occurring TCRs were grouped using DBSCAN, with TCRdist sequence similarity added in when clustering inside HLA-allele-positive subsets. Repertoires with fewer than 30,000 or more than 120,000 public chains, plus five repertoires with anomalous nucleotide sharing, were excluded from co-occurrence clustering. As stored in TCRdb, this immuneACCESS dataset retains in-frame rearrangements with V and J assigned. A fraction of the clones does not appear; measured against another copy, unresolved V genes explain less than half of the discrepancy, and the remainder lacks a known reason. That table is the source of V, J and clone size, and D and trimming were worked out from the DNA. This sample has under 200,000 clones in its table, and roughly 87% of those were observed once. Around 0.99% of the sample goes to the ten largest clones.

V and J are trimmed by 5 bases and 6 bases, and the gene matches miss 7 bases of the junction. CDR1 is given as SEHNR and CDR2 as FQNEAQ, both from the germline V gene (reference sequence). Including the terminal cysteine and phenylalanine, the CDR3 comprises 14 residues. The sequence is cut down to CDR3 DNA, 42 bases in frame from base 1. The clonotype comes from a boy aged 2-9 years in good health and CMV-seronegative. The source material was PBMCs. The V gene is TRBV7-9 and the J gene is TRBJ1-1; TRBD1 agrees with 9 junctional bases. The nucleotides are TGTGCCAGCAGCAACACAGGGGGCGCATCTGAAGCTTTCTTT. Its protein is CASSNTGGASEAFF.